This T cell receptor beta chain was recovered during a study of monozygotic twins with inflammatory bowel disease (dated by TCRdb to the late 2010s). About the study as a whole: The complete study included approximately 28 monozygotic twin pairs: 19 IBD-discordant Danish pairs and nine German pairs, of which four were IBD-concordant and five were IBD-discordant. The search for disease-associated traits relied mainly on comparing IBD patients with their genetically identical healthy co-twins within discordant pairs. Each individual had, on average, about 151 000 unique TCRalpha sequences and 181 000 unique TCRbeta sequences available for analysis.

Results the study describes overall, beyond this receptor: Repertoire similarity did not differ between concordant and discordant twins, which could be due to limited statistical power. Fewer clonotypes were shared with other individuals by IBD patients than by healthy twins, most markedly in patients showing signs of disease activity. Distinction between different T cell subtypes could not be achieved in the analysis. Differing immunosuppressive treatments among patients may have added background noise and inter-individual variability to the repertoires. TCRbeta repertoire diversity, by inverse Simpson index, was decreased in IBD patients compared with their healthy co-twins. The results gave no support for a single strong signal or clonotype linked to IBD.

From each donor, an approximately 2.5 ml peripheral blood sample was drawn into PAXgene tubes and stored at -80 degrees C. Without any T cell sorting, total RNA was extracted from whole blood using the PAXgene blood miRNA kit on an automated QIAcube. Peripheral blood from monozygotic twin pairs who were concordant or discordant for inflammatory bowel disease underwent deep TCRalpha and TCRbeta repertoire profiling using unique molecular barcoding. Smoking habits were recorded for all twin pairs, and each individual was classified as a current, former or never smoker. Based on the germline V gene (reference sequence), the CDR1 and CDR2 sequences are SGHNT and YYREEE. Spanning cysteine to phenylalanine, the CDR3 consists of 14 amino acids. DNA is not on record. Library prep was done by 5' RACE. For each TCR library, around 4,000 ng of total RNA was used. cDNA was synthesized with SMARTScribe reverse transcriptase in eight separate reactions per sample. During cDNA synthesis, template switching introduced unique molecular identifiers that contained a 6-nucleotide sample barcode. TCRalpha and TCRbeta cDNA was amplified by two nested PCRs of about 15 and 9 cycles, with bead purification after each PCR. Before amplification, the cDNA was treated with uracil DNA-glycosylase and purified using the QIAquick PCR purification kit. The second PCR was the step at which Illumina TruSeq-compatible adapters and sample-specific barcodes were added. Library quality and concentration were checked on TapeStation and Qubit, and libraries were pooled at approximately 4.7 ng each. Sequencing of pooled libraries was carried out on an Illumina HiSeq2500 single-index Rapid Run using 2 x 100 bp reads and custom sequencing primers. The authors' analysis ran thus. UMI-based consensus assembly with MiGEC version 1.2.6 was used to correct PCR and sequencing errors. V(D)J alignment, clonotype assembly and CDR3 extraction were performed with MiXCR version 2.1.1. To normalise gene usage, clonotype sharing and MAIT/NKT TCR abundance, the top 1000, 10 000 and 20 000 clonotypes in each sample were analysed. After downsampling to 27 000 UMIs, diversity was calculated as the inverse Simpson index using the vegan R package. Statistical testing used paired Mann-Whitney U tests on the discordant twin pairs and applied Benjamini-Hochberg correction for multiple testing. After reprocessing by TCRdb, each CDR3 protein sequence is one entry, and no DNA is given. V and J calls and clone size were set by TCRdb, not the authors. Per the sample table, the count is about 420,000 distinct CDR3 sequences. Jointly, the top ten make up 2% to 2.5% of the sample.

To note about this clonotype: Its target antigen remains unknown.

The sequence derives from a human donor with ulcerative colitis or Crohn's disease, or a healthy co-twin of an affected twin (not recorded which). The sample taken for sequencing was blood. The chain uses TRBV5-4 and TRBJ2-3; TCRdb selects TRBD1, and the lack of DNA leaves this call unchecked. The CDR3 is CASSYTGGEDTQYF.